A single sample is the source of the 21 T cell receptor delta chains below, sequenced in a study of γδ T cells in repeated Plasmodium falciparum infection. TCRdb re-called the multiplex PCR reads using CATT. The sample lists roughly 90,000 delta-chain clones, 0.85% to 1% seen once, with roughly 9.5% in the top ten. Gammadelta T cells were flow-sorted from PBMC into Vgamma9/Vdelta2+ and Vdelta2-negative populations for bulk analysis. The sequenced sample consisted of gamma-delta T cells from blood. The source is a pool of human donors (malaria-infected and uninfected, not separated).

There are a few counts of this clone. TCRdb assigns this DNA the protein of a much larger clone, which departs from its translation at residue 14; this likely reflects a read error, and the protein shown comes from translating the DNA. The chain recombines TRDV2 with TRDJ1; 12 bases map to TRDD3. The J gene is not listed in TCRdb, so it was assigned here from a DNA match to germline. Germline V lookup: CDR1 GEAIGNYY, CDR2 EKD. The CDR3 consists of 18 residues. The CDR3 DNA reads TGTGCCTGTGACCCGGTACTGGGGGATACTACTTACACCAATAAACTCATCTTT. Protein product: CACDPVLGDTTYTNKLIF.

This clone occurred many times. The protein given by TCRdb reflects a much larger clone and differs at residue 11 from this DNA's translation, likely from a read error; the protein shown is the DNA's translation. The chain employs TRDV2 and TRDJ1; 7 positions agree with TRDD3. The ends lost 0 bases at V and 1 base at J; junction bases unmatched: 16. Germline V lookup: CDR1 GEAIGNYY, CDR2 EKD. The CDR3 extends over 19 amino acids. CDR3 in amino acids: CACDTVMGTGEFATDKLIF. The DNA for the CDR3 is TGTGCCTGTGACACCGTCATGGGGACTGGGGAATTCGCCACCGATAAACTCATCTTT.

Worth noting for this clone: For this DNA, TCRdb reports the protein of a much larger clone, which diverges at residue 15, most likely from a read error; the protein presented here is translated directly from the DNA. The CDR3 loop is CALGELDKLNQRRVLHWGAPDKLIF. The DNA for the CDR3 is TGTGCTCTTGGGGAACTGGATAAGCTTAACCAACGCCGTGTCCTTCATTGGGGTGCGCCCGATAAACTCATCTTT. The gene calls are TRDV1 and TRDJ1, with D perhaps assigned TRDD2 or TRDD3 (5 bases each). TCRdb lists no J gene, so it was determined here by aligning the DNA to germline. Trimming removed 0 bases from V and 3 bases from J, with 41 bases in between. The CDR3 consists of 25 residues. Germline assignment: CDR1 TSWWSYY and CDR2 QGS.

In this sample, this clone turned up a few times. The amino acid sequence in TCRdb belongs to a much larger clone and departs from this DNA's translation at residue 16, likely a sequencing read error; the sequence shown is translated from the DNA. The chain employs TRDV1 and TRDJ1, with unresolved D. CDR3 length: 18 residues. The V gene's germline CDR1 is TSWWSYY and CDR2 QGS. The CDR3 loop is CALGERFFEYESSDKRIF. The CDR3 DNA follows: TGTGCTCTTGGGGAAAGGTTCTTCGAGTACGAGTCCTCCGATAAACGCATCTTT.

As to this clone: Other DNA sequences within the sample encode an identical CDR3. The J gene is TRDJ1, the V gene TRDV1; 7 bases agree with TRDD3. The V and J ends lost 4 bases and 11 bases, in that order; junction bases with no gene match: 28. The CDR3 is made up of 19 amino acids. CDR1 TSWWSYY and CDR2 QGS come from the germline V gene. The CDR3 sequence is CALGGRVARDTALIRELIF. The CDR3 coding sequence is TGTGCTCTTGGGGGAAGAGTAGCTAGGGATACAGCGCTCATCCGCGAGCTCATCTTT.

This clone was detected ten times or more. TCRdb records a much larger clone's protein for this DNA, with a difference at residue 12 that likely arises from a read error; the protein given is the translation of the DNA. V is TRAV38-2/DV8 and J is TRDJ1; 9 bases line up with TRDD2. Germline V gene data show CDR1 as TSESDYY and CDR2 as QEAYKQQN. CDR3 length equals 20 residues. V was pared by 7 bases and J by 0 bases, with 22 bases of the junction left unmatched. As DNA, the CDR3 is TGTGCTTATTTACCTTCCTACAAGGGAATAAATACTGTCTACACCGATAAACTCATCTTT. Its translation: CAYLPSYKGINTVYTDKLIF.

In the case of this clone: The protein held in TCRdb is that of a much larger clone and does not match this DNA's translation at residue 13, likely because of a read error; the protein shown is translated from the DNA. The chain joins TRDV2 to TRDJ1; D is uncertain. The J gene is not listed in TCRdb, so it was assigned here from a DNA match to germline. The CDR3 covers 20 residues. CDR1 and CDR2 (germline): GEAIGNYY, EKD. The V and J ends lost 0 bases and 3 bases respectively, with 28 bases between them. CDR3: CACDTGSMRDVPRPSDKLIF. CDR3 in DNA: TGTGCCTGTGACACCGGTTCGATGCGGGACGTTCCAAGGCCCTCCGATAAACTCATCTTT.

This clone has more than one count but fewer than ten. TCRdb records a much larger clone's protein for this DNA, with a difference at residue 18 that likely arises from a read error; the protein given is the translation of the DNA. V and J are TRDV1 and TRDJ1, with 9 bases that match TRDD3. Here the J gene was assigned by germline matching of the DNA, as TCRdb has none. The CDR3 contains 26 residues. Germline V gene sequence: CDR1 TSWWSYY, CDR2 QGS. Trimming at V came to 2 bases and at J to 0 bases, leaving 34 bases not matched to a gene. This CDR3 reads CALGESPQEVTLRVYWGTQYTDKLIF. The CDR3, as DNA: TGTGCTCTTGGGGAATCCCCCCAAGAGGTGACCTTACGGGTTTACTGGGGGACTCAGTACACCGATAAACTCATCTTT.

Of note for this clone: The TCRdb record carries a much larger clone's protein, which differs from this DNA's translation at residue 17; a read error is the likely cause, and the protein listed here is the DNA translation. The J gene went uncalled, whereas the V gene is TRDV1; the tabulated D call, TRDD3, remains unverified against the DNA. CDR1 and CDR2 from the germline V gene are TSWWSYY and QGS. There are 19 residues in the CDR3. The CDR3: CALGDPWSGTGGYGVKFIF. Written as DNA, the CDR3 is TGTGCTCTTGGGGATCCGTGGTCGGGTACTGGGGGATACGGCGTAAAATTCATCTTT.

The sample holds a few counts of this clone. TCRdb pairs this DNA with a much larger clone's protein that differs at residue 3, likely a read error; the protein shown was translated from the DNA. This chain links TRDV2 with TRDJ1, with 9 bases identical to TRDD3. TCRdb gives no J gene; it was assigned here by matching the DNA to germline. The length of the CDR3 is 17 residues. The V gene's germline CDR1 is GEAIGNYY and CDR2 EKD. The CDR3 loop is CAYDSYWGNPYTDKLIF. The CDR3 nucleotides are TGTGCCTATGACTCGTACTGGGGGAACCCTTACACCGATAAACTCATCTTT.

In this sample, this clone turned up a few times. This rearrangement joins TRDV1 to TRDJ1; the match to TRDD3 covers 13 bases. Matching the DNA to germline supplied the J gene, which TCRdb does not give. The J segment lost 3 bases and the V segment lost 2 bases, leaving 15 bases of the junction unmatched. The CDR3 is made up of 20 amino acids. Germline CDR1 TSWWSYY, CDR2 QGS. CDR3 DNA: TGTGCTCTTGGGGAAGGCATCTCCAACGTACTGGGGGATACGGCCGATAAACTCATCTTT. This sequence encodes CALGEGISNVLGDTADKLIF.

On this clone itself: TCRdb's listed protein matches a much larger clone and diverges from this DNA's translation at residue 5, likely through a read error; the protein shown comes from the DNA. V is TRDV1 and J is TRDJ1, with D tentatively TRDD3 (5 bases). CDR1 is TSWWSYY and CDR2 is QGS in the germline V gene. Trimming removed 6 bases at V and 0 bases at J, with 35 bases between. The CDR3 totals 22 residues. The CDR3 loop is CALGSPPLFRLRGVSYTDKLIF. The CDR3 DNA follows: TGTGCTCTTGGTAGTCCTCCATTATTTCGGCTGAGGGGGGTCTCATACACCGATAAACTCATCTTT.

This clone was detected only a few times. This DNA translates differently at residue 16 from the TCRdb protein, which is that of a much larger clone; a read error is likely, and the protein shown is the DNA's own translation. This rearrangement joins TRDV1 to TRDJ1; TRDD3 might be the D (5 bases). TCRdb records no J gene; here it was assigned by comparing the DNA to germline. In germline, CDR1 is TSWWSYY, CDR2 QGS. Trimming stripped 0 bases from V and 4 bases from J, with 30 bases between. The CDR3 length is 21 residues. This CDR3 is CALGELWCPALGCSPGDKLIF. CDR3 DNA sequence: TGTGCTCTTGGGGAACTGTGGTGTCCCGCGTTGGGGTGTTCCCCGGGCGATAAACTCATCTTT.

Comments on this clone: Other DNA sequences within the sample encode an identical CDR3. The V gene was identified as TRDV2, while no J gene was called; the D call of TRDD3 is as the table states it, not checked on the DNA. Germline lookup yields CDR1 GEAIGNYY and CDR2 EKD. The CDR3 is 15 amino acids. The CDR3 protein is CACDTGQIVGSKHIF. The CDR3, as DNA: TGTGCCTGCGACACGGGGCAGATAGTGGGAAGCAAGCACATCTTT.

At least ten counts were recorded for this clone. The chain joins TRDV2 to TRDJ3; 11 nucleotides align to TRDD3. V shed 1 base, J shed 0 bases, and the junction held 10 bases outside the gene matches. This CDR3 has 21 residues. Looked up from germline, CDR1 is GEAIGNYY and CDR2 is EKD. The CDR3: CACDTALGDTRFSWDTRQMFF. The DNA for the CDR3 is TGTGCCTGTGACACAGCTCTGGGGGATACAAGGTTCTCCTGGGACACCCGACAGATGTTTTTC.

Points on this clone: The amino acid sequence in TCRdb belongs to a much larger clone and departs from this DNA's translation at residue 19, likely a sequencing read error; the sequence shown is translated from the DNA. The chain combines TRDV1 with TRDJ3, with 7 bases lining up with TRDD3. The J gene, absent from TCRdb, was called here by matching the DNA to germline. Germline V gene lookup returns CDR1 TSWWSYY and CDR2 QGS. The length of the CDR3 is 25 residues. DNA of the CDR3: TGTGCTCTTGGGGAACTGCCCCTAGGGTTCACCTCCACTGGGGCAAGCTCCTGGGGCACCCGACAGATGTTTTTC. It codes for CALGELPLGFTSTGASSWGTRQMFF.

This clone was recorded at least ten times. This chain links TRDV2 with TRDJ1, with D unresolved. The CDR3 runs to 17 residues. Per the germline V gene, CDR1 is GEAIGNYY and CDR2 is EKD. Trimming cost V 3 bases and J 0 bases, with 19 bases left between them. As DNA, the CDR3 is TGTGCCTGTGACGGTTTGGGAACAGTCGGGAACACCGATAAACTCATCTTT. This translates into CACDGLGTVGNTDKLIF.

A remark on this clone: A read error is the likely source, as a far larger clone sits one nucleotide away. The sample holds other DNA sequences that translate to the same CDR3. The chain has TRDV2 and TRDJ1; 9 bases line up with TRDD3. The J gene, missing from TCRdb, was assigned here through DNA to germline matching. The V gene end was trimmed by 1 base and the J gene end by 0 bases; junction bases not matched to a gene: 14. CDR3 length: 19 residues. Germline values: CDR1 GEAIGNYY, CDR2 EKD. The CDR3 loop is CACDTLTGGTLQYTDKLIF. The CDR3 DNA sequence: TGTGCCTGTGACACGCTCACTGGGGGAACACTCCAGTACACCGATAAACTCATCTTT.

Comment on this clone: The protein held in TCRdb is that of a much larger clone and does not match this DNA's translation at residue 15, likely because of a read error; the protein shown is translated from the DNA. V is TRDV1 and J is TRDJ1, with 12 bases that match TRDD3. No J gene was available from TCRdb, and it was assigned here by a germline match of the DNA. The CDR3 runs 19 residues. CDR1 is TSWWSYY and CDR2 is QGS in the germline V gene. The DNA of the CDR3 is TGTGCTCTTACCATTACCCATGGTTATTTACTGGGGGATACCGGTAAACTCATCTTT. This sequence encodes CALTITHGYLLGDTGKLIF.

The table lists this clone with a few counts. This sequence is one base from a far larger clone and is likely a read error. Other DNA sequences in this specimen translate into the identical CDR3. This chain uses TRDV1 with TRDJ1, with 11 nucleotides matching TRDD3. No J segment appears in TCRdb, so it was assigned here by matching the sequence to germline. Trimming at V came to 3 bases and at J to 2 bases, leaving 23 bases not matched to a gene. The length of the CDR3 is 22 residues. Germline V lookup: CDR1 TSWWSYY, CDR2 QGS. CDR3 coding DNA: TGTGCTCTTGGGGACCTTATCCTTCAACTTCTATTGGGGGATACGGGGACCGATAAACTCATCTTT. Translating it yields CALGDLILQLLLGDTGTDKLIF.

A remark on this clone: TCRdb records a much larger clone's protein for this DNA, with a difference at residue 13 that likely arises from a read error; the protein given is the translation of the DNA. This chain uses TRDV2 with TRDJ1; 8 bases match TRDD3. Here the J gene was assigned by germline matching of the DNA, as TCRdb has none. CDR3 size: 16 residues. Germline loops: CDR1 GEAIGNYY, CDR2 EKD. CDR3 DNA: TGTGCCTGTGACTGGGGGATTCGCCCTAGCACCGATAGACTCATCTTT. Translation: CACDWGIRPSTDRLIF.